The 19 T cell receptor beta chains in this list originate from one sample, sequenced in a study of blood T cell repertoires in COVID-19. Profiled with immunoSEQ multiplex PCR; TCRdb holds only in-frame clones, not every one. The sample lists about 260,000 clones, roughly 87% occurring once. The sample taken for sequencing was peripheral blood. The source is a human donor in a cohort sampled during active COVID-19.

This chain uses TRBV6-1 with TRBJ2-2; 11 bases are a match to TRBD2. Trimming removed 3 bases from V and 1 base from J; junction bases left unmatched: 4. Per the germline V gene, CDR1 is MNHNS and CDR2 is SASEGT. This CDR3 comprises 17 residues. CDR3 in amino acids: CASSEEGLAENTGELFF. The CDR3, as DNA: TGTGCCAGCAGTGAGGAGGGACTAGCGGAGAACACCGGGGAGCTGTTTTTT.

This chain uses TRBV21-1 with TRBJ1-5. TRBV21-1 is annotated as a pseudogene. This CDR3 contains 12 residues. CDR3 sequence: CASSMRSQPQHF. In DNA form, the CDR3 reads TGTGCCAGCAGCATGAGAAGTCAGCCCCAGCATTTT.

This sequence joins TRBV4-3 and TRBJ1-1; D unresolved. V dropped 1 base and J dropped 2 bases, with 11 bases sitting between them. Germline V lookup: CDR1 LGHNA, CDR2 YSLEER. This CDR3 has 15 amino acids. The CDR3 region is CASSQGTEGNTEAFF. Here the CDR3 DNA reads TGCGCCAGCAGCCAAGGAACGGAGGGAAACACTGAAGCTTTCTTT.

This clone was found a few times. V usage is TRBV27 and J usage is TRBJ2-3; D is ambiguous. The V and J ends lost 10 bases and 4 bases respectively, with 12 bases between them. Germline V gene data show CDR1 as MNHEY and CDR2 as SMNVEV (reference sequence). The CDR3 is 12 residues long. The CDR3: CATAGLADTQYF. CDR3 DNA sequence: TGTGCCACCGCTGGGCTGGCAGATACGCAGTATTTT.

This chain connects TRBV7-9 to TRBJ1-5; D gene ambiguous. The CDR3 extends over 14 amino acids. The germline V and J ends were trimmed by 3 bases and 4 bases, with 10 bases remaining between them. Looked up from germline, CDR1 is SEHNR and CDR2 is FQNEAQ (reference sequence). The CDR3 is CASSFGIRNQPQHF. The CDR3 nucleotides are TGTGCCAGCAGCTTCGGGATAAGGAATCAGCCCCAGCATTTT.

The rearrangement uses TRBV9 and TRBJ1-5; D unresolved. V lost 0 bases and J 7 bases, leaving 5 bases between the germline ends. This CDR3 comprises 12 residues. Per germline, CDR1 SGDLS and CDR2 YYNGEE. The CDR3 region has the DNA TGTGCCAGCAGCGTAGGAGGACAGCCCCAGCATTTT. Translating gives CASSVGGQPQHF. The full variable domain, completed using reference TRBV9 and TRBJ1-5, is DSGVTQTPKHLITATGQRVTLRCSPRSGDLSVYWYQQSLDQGLQFLIQYYNGEERAKGNILERFSAQQFPDLHSELNLSSLELGDSALYFCASSVGGQPQHFGDGTRLSIL.

This clone was counted a single time. This chain uses TRBV2 with TRBJ1-1; 10 bases match TRBD1. Trimming at V came to 6 bases and at J to 7 bases, leaving 8 bases not matched to a gene. CDR3 size: 14 residues. Per the germline V gene, CDR1 is SNHLY and CDR2 is FYNNEI. CDR3 region: CASRGQGPPYEAFF. The CDR3 DNA follows: TGTGCCAGCAGGGGACAGGGGCCACCCTATGAAGCTTTCTTT.

This chain uses TRBV9 with TRBJ2-1; D is perhaps TRBD2 (6 bases). Germline V gives CDR1 SGDLS, CDR2 YYNGEE. The CDR3 has 13 amino acids. Trimming took 4 bases from V and 5 from J, leaving 10 bases between them. In DNA form, the CDR3 reads TGTGCCAGCAGCATGGGACTCGACAATGAGCAGTTCTTC. Translated: CASSMGLDNEQFF.

Details on this clone: A junction end diverges from the germline sequence, so it may reflect a read error. The genes are TRBV5-4 and TRBJ2-7, with 8 bases matching TRBD2. The CDR3 is made up of 15 amino acids. CDR1 is SGHNT and CDR2 is YYREEE in the germline V gene (reference sequence). The chain's CDR3 is CASSGAGGRTYEQYF. CDR3 DNA: TGTGCCAGCAGCGGTGCGGGAGGCCGCACCTACGAGCAGTATTTC.

The gene calls are TRBV5-8 and TRBJ2-7, with 7 bases lining up with TRBD2. Germline V CDR1 and CDR2: SGHTS, YDEGEE. V lost 6 bases, J lost 1 base, and 10 bases stayed unmatched. The CDR3 extends over 15 amino acids. CDR3 nucleotides: TGTGCCAGCACCTGGGCGAGCGGGACGTCCTACGAGCAGTACTTC. Translated: CASTWASGTSYEQYF.

The chain uses TRBV5-8 and TRBJ1-2; no clear D gene. Trimming took 3 bases from V and 5 from J, leaving 17 bases between them. Germline values: CDR1 SGHTS, CDR2 YDEGEE. This CDR3 has 15 residues. The CDR3 sequence: CASSSGGRVLYGYTF. The CDR3 region has the DNA TGTGCCAGCAGCTCGGGAGGGCGGGTTTTATATGGCTACACCTTC.

The chain employs TRBV5-1 and TRBJ2-3; 14 bases line up with TRBD2. Trimming removed 0 bases from V and 0 bases from J; junction bases left unmatched: 3. CDR3 length: 18 amino acids. Per germline, CDR1 SGHRS and CDR2 YFSETQ. The CDR3 DNA follows: TGCGCCAGCAGCTTGGGACTAGCGGGGGGGCTAAGCACAGATACGCAGTATTTT. Its protein is CASSLGLAGGLSTDTQYF.

This chain connects TRBV30 to TRBJ1-5, with 9 bases lining up with TRBD1. The CDR3 is made up of 14 amino acids. Germline V lookup: CDR1 GTSNPN, CDR2 SVGIG (reference sequence). After removal of 4 bases from V and 6 bases from J, the junction contained 7 bases not matched to a gene. CDR3 sequence (DNA): TGTGCCTGGACCCTGGGACAGGGTGTTCAGCCCCAGCATTTT. Amino acid sequence: CAWTLGQGVQPQHF.

This rearrangement joins TRBV6-6 to TRBJ1-5, with unresolved D. The V and J ends lost 3 bases and 3 bases respectively, with 9 bases between them. The germline V gene encodes CDR1 MNHNY and CDR2 SVGAGI (reference sequence). The CDR3 is 14 amino acids. The CDR3 is CASSYNSNNQPQHF. The CDR3 DNA is TGTGCCAGCAGTTATAACAGCAACAATCAGCCCCAGCATTTT.

The chain has TRBV28 and TRBJ1-6, with a possible D match to TRBD1 (6 bases). The CDR3 is 16 residues long. Germline-derived CDR1 and CDR2 are MDHEN and SYDVKM. Trimming shortened V by 6 bases and J by 5 bases, and 17 bases separated the two germline ends. The DNA for the CDR3 is TGTGCCAGCAGCATCCCACGGGGGGCGGATAATTCACCCCTCCACTTT. Encoded protein: CASSIPRGADNSPLHF. Variable domain in full (rest from reference TRBV28 and TRBJ1-6): DVKVTQSSRYLVKRTGEKVFLECVQDMDHENMFWYRQDPGLGLRLIYFSYDVKMKEKGDIPEGYSVSREKKERFSLILESASTNQTSMYLCASSIPRGADNSPLHFGNGTRLTVT.

The V and J genes are TRBV7-3 and TRBJ2-1; TRBD1 might be the D (6 bases). Deletions cut 5 bases from V and 6 bases from J, with 17 bases between. The CDR3 totals 15 residues. Germline CDR1 SGHTA, CDR2 FQGTGA. CDR3 sequence: CASSHGRDNFNEQFF. The CDR3 bases are TGTGCCAGCAGCCACGGCCGGGACAATTTCAATGAGCAGTTCTTC.

The V and J genes are TRBV5-6 and TRBJ1-1, with D maybe TRBD1 (6 bases). With 4 bases removed from V and 6 bases from J, the gap between germline ends came to 13 bases. Looked up from germline, CDR1 is SGHDT and CDR2 is YYEEEE. The CDR3 length is 13 residues. CDR3 residues: CASSIGQRAEAFF. For the CDR3, the DNA is TGTGCCAGCAGCATTGGACAGAGGGCTGAAGCTTTCTTT.

CDR3 DNA: TGTGCCAGCAGCTACGGGTTCATGAACACTGAAGCTTTCTTT. As protein: CASSYGFMNTEAFF. The gene calls are TRBV3-1 (or the pseudogene TRBV3-2) and TRBJ1-1; D is undetermined. The V and J ends lost 5 bases and 0 bases respectively, with 10 bases between them. Germline-derived CDR1 and CDR2 are LGHDT and YNNKEL (reference sequence). This CDR3 is built from 14 residues.

This clone was counted once. The chain employs TRBV5-6 and TRBJ2-7; a weak D match, TRBD2 (5 bases). Germline V lookup: CDR1 SGHDT, CDR2 YYEEEE. Between the trimmed V and J ends, which lost 3 bases and 2 bases, there was a span of 15 bases. The CDR3 spans 15 residues. The CDR3 region is CASSWWESGAYEQYF. The CDR3 nucleotides read TGTGCCAGCAGCTGGTGGGAGAGTGGGGCCTACGAGCAGTACTTC.